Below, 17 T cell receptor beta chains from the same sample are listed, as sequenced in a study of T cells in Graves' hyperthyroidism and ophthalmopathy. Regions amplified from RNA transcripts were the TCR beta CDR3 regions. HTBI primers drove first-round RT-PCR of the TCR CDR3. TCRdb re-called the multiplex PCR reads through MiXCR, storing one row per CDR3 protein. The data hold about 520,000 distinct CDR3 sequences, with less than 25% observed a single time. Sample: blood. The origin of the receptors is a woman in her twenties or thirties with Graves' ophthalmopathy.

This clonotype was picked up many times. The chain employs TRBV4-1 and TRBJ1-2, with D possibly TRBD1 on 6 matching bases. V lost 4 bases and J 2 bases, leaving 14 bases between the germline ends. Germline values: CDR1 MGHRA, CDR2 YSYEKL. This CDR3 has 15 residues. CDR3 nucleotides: TGCGCCAGCAGCCCGACAGGATACCCAAACTATGGCTACACCTTC. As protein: CASSPTGYPNYGYTF.

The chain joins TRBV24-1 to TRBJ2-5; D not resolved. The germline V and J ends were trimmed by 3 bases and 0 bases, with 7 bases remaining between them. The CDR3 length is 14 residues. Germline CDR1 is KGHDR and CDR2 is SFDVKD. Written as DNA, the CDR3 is TGTGCCACCAGTGATGGAGCCTACCAAGAGACCCAGTACTTC. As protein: CATSDGAYQETQYF.

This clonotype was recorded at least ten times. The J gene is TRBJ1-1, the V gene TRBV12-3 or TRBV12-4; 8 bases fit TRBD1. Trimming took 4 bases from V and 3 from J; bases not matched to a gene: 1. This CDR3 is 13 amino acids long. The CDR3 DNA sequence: TGTGCCAGCAGTTCGACAGGGGACACTGAAGCTTTCTTT. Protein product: CASSSTGDTEAFF.

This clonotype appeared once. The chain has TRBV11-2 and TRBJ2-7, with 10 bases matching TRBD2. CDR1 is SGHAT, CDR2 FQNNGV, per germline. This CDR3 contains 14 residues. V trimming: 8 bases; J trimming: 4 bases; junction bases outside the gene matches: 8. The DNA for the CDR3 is TGTGCCAGCCGATCCTCTAGCGGGAGTTACGAGCAGTACTTC. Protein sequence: CASRSSSGSYEQYF.

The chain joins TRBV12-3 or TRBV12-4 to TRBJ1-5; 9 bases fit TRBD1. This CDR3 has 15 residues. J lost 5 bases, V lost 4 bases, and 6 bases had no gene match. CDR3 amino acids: CASSWGTGQDQPQHF. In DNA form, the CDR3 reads TGTGCCAGCAGTTGGGGGACAGGGCAGGATCAGCCCCAGCATTTT.

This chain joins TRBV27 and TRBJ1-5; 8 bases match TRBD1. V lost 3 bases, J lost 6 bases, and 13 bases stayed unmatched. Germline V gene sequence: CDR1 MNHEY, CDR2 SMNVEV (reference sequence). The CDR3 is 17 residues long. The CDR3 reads CASSLTDRVSARQPQHF. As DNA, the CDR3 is TGTGCCAGCAGTTTGACGGACAGGGTTTCCGCCCGTCAGCCCCAGCATTTT.

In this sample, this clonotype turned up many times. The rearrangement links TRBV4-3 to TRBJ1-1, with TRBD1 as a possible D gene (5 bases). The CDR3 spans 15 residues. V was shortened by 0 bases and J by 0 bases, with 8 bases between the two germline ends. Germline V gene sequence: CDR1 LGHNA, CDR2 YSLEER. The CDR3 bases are TGCGCCAGCAGCCAAGATAACAGGCTGAACACTGAAGCTTTCTTT. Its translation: CASSQDNRLNTEAFF.

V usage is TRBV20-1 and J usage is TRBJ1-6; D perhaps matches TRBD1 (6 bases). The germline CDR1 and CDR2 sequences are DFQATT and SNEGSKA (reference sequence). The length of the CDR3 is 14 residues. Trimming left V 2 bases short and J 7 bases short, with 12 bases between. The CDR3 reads CSARIQGWNSPLHF. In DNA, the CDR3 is TGCAGTGCTAGAATACAGGGTTGGAATTCACCCCTCCACTTT.

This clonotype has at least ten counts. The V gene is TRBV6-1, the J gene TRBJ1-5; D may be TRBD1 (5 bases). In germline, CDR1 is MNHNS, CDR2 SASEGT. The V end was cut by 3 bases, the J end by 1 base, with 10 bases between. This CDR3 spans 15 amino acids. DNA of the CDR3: TGTGCCAGCAGTGAGGACATCAGGAGCAATCAGCCCCAGCATTTT. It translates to CASSEDIRSNQPQHF.

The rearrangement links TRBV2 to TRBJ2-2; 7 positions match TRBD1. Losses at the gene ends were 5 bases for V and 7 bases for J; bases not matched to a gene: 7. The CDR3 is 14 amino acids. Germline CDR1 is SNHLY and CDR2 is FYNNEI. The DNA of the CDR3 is TGTGCCAGCAGTACGACAGGGTCCAGCGGGGAGCTGTTTTTT. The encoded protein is CASSTTGSSGELFF.

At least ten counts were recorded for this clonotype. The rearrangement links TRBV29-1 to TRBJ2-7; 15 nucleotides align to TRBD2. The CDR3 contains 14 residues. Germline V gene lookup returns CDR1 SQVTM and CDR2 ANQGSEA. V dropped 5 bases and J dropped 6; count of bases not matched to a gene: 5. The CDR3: CSVTGTSGGFEQYF. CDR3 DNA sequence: TGCAGCGTTACTGGGACTAGCGGGGGGTTCGAGCAGTACTTC.

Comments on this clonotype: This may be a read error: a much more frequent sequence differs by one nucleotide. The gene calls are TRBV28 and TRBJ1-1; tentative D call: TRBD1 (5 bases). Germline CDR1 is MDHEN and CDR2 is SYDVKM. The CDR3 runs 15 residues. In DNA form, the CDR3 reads TGTGCCAGCGGTTTTCCCCTCGCGGGGGGCACTGAAGCTTTCTTT. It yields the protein CASGFPLAGGTEAFF.

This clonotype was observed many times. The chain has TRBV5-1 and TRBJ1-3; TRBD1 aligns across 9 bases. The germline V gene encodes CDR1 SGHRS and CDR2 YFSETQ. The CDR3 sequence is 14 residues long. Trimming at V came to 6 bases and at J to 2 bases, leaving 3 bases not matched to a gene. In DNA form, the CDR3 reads TGCGCCAGCACCGACAGGGGGGCTGGAAACACCATATATTTT. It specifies CASTDRGAGNTIYF.

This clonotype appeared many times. The DNA of the CDR3 is TGTGCCAGCTATGGTGTGGAGAGGAATGGCTACACCTTC. The encoded protein is CASYGVERNGYTF. This rearrangement joins TRBV12-3 or TRBV12-4 to TRBJ1-2, with D hard to call. The CDR3 loop spans 13 amino acids. Deletions cut 8 bases from V and 6 bases from J, with 16 bases between.

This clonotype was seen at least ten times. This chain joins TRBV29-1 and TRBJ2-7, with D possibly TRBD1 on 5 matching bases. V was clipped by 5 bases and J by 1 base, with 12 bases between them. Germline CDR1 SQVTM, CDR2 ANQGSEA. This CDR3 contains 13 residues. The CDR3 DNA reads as TGCAGCGTTAAGAGCGACAGATCCTACGAGCAGTACTTC. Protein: CSVKSDRSYEQYF.

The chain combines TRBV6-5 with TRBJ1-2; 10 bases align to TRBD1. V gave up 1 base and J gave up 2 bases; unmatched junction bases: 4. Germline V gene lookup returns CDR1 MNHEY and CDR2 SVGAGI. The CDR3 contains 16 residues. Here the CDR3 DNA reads TGTGCCAGCAGTTACTGGATGGGACAGGGGAACTATGGCTACACCTTC. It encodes CASSYWMGQGNYGYTF.

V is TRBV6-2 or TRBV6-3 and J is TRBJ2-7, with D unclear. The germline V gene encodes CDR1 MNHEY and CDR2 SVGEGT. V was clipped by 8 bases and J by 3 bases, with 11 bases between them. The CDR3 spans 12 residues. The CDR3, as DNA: TGTGCCAGCGAACATCTGTACTACGAGCAGTACTTC. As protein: CASEHLYYEQYF.